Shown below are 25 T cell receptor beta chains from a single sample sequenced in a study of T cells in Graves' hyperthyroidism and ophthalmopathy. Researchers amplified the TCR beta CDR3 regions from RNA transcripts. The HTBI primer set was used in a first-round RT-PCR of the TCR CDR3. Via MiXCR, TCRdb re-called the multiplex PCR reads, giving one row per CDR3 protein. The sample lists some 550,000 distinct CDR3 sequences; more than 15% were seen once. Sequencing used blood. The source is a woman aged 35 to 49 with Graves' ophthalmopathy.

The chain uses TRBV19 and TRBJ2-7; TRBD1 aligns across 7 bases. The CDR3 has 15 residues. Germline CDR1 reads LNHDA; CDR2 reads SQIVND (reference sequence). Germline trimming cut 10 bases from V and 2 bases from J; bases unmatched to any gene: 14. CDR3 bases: TGTGCCACCTCTGGGGTCAGGACAGGAACCTACGAGCAGTACTTC. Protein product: CATSGVRTGTYEQYF.

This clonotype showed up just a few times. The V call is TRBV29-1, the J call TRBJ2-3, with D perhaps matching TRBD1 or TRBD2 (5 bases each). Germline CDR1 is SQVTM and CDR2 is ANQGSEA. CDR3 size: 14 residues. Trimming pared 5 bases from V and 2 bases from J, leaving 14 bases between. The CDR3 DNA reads TGCAGCGTTAAGGCCAGGGAGTTCACAGATACGCAGTATTTT. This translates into CSVKAREFTDTQYF.

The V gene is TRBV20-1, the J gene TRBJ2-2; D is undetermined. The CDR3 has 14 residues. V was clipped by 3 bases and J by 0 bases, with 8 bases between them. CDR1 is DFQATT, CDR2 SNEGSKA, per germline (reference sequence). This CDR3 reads CSARYTTNTGELFF. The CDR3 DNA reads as TGCAGTGCTAGGTACACCACGAACACCGGGGAGCTGTTTTTT.

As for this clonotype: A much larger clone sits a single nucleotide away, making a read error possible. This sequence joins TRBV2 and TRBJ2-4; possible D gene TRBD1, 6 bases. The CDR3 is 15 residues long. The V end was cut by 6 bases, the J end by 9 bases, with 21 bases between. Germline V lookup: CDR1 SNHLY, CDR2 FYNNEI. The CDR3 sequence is CASSATPGQLSIQYF. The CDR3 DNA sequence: TGTGCCAGCAGCGCTACCCCCGGACAGTTGAGCATTCAGTACTTC.

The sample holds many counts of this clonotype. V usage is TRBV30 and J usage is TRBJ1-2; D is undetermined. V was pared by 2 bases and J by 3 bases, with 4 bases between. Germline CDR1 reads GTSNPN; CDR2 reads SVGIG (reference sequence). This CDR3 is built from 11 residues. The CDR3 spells CAWSKYYGYTF. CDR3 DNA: TGTGCCTGGAGTAAATACTATGGCTACACCTTC.

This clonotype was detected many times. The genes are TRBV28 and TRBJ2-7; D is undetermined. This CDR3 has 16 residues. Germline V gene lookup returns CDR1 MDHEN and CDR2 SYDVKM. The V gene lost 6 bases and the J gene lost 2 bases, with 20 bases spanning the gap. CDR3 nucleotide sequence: TGTGCCAGCAGCTCATCTATAGGTGTTAGCACCTACGAGCAGTACTTC. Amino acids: CASSSSIGVSTYEQYF.

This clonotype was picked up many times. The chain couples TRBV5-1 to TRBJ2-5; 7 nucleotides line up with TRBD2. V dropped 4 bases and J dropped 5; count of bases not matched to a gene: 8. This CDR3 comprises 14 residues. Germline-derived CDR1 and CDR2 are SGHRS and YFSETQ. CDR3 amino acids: CASSAGAGGETQYF. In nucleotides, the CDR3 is TGCGCCAGCAGCGCGGGAGCCGGGGGTGAGACCCAGTACTTC.

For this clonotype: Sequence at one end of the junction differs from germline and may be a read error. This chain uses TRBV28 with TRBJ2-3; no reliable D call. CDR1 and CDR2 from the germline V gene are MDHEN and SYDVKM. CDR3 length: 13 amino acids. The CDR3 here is CASSLPYTDTQCF. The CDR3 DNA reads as TGTGCCAGCAGTCTCCCATACACAGATACGCAGTGTTTT.

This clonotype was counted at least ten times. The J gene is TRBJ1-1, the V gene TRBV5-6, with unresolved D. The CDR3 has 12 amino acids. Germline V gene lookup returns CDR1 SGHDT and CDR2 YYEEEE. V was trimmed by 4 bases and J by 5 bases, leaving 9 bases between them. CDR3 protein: CASSAGPTEAFF. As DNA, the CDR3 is TGTGCCAGCAGCGCCGGGCCTACTGAAGCTTTCTTT.

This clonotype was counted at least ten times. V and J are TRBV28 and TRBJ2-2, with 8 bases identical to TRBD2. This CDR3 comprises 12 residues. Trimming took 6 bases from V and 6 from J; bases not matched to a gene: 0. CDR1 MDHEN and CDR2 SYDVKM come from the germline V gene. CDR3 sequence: CASRAGAGELFF. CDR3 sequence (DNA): TGTGCCAGCAGAGCGGGGGCCGGGGAGCTGTTTTTT. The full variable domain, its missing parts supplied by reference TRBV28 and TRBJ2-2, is DVKVTQSSRYLVKRTGEKVFLECVQDMDHENMFWYRQDPGLGLRLIYFSYDVKMKEKGDIPEGYSVSREKKERFSLILESASTNQTSMYLCASRAGAGELFFGEGSRLTVL.

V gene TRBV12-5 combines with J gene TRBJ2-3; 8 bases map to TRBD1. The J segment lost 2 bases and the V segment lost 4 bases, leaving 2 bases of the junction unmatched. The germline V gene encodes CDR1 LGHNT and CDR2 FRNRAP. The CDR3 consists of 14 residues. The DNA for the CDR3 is TGTGCTAGTGGTTCTCAGGGGGCCACAGATACGCAGTATTTT. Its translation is CASGSQGATDTQYF.

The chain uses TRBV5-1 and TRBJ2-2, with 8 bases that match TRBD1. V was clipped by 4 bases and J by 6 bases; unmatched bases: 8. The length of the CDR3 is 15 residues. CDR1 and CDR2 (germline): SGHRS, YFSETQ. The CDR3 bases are TGCGCCAGCAGCCCAATGACAGGGGAAGCCGGGGAGCTGTTTTTT. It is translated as CASSPMTGEAGELFF.

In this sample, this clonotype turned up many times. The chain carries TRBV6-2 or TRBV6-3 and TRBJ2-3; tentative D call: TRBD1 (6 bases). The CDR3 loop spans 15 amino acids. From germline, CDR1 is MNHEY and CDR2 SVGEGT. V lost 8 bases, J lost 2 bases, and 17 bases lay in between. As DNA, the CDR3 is TGTGCCAGCCGTACGGAAGGGGGAACCACAGATACGCAGTATTTT. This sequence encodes CASRTEGGTTDTQYF.

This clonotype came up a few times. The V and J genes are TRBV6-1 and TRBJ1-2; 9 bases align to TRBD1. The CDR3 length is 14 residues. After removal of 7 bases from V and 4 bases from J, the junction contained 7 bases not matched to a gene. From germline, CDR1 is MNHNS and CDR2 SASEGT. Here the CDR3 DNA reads TGTGCCAGCACCTCCGGGACAGGGATCTATGGCTACACCTTC. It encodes CASTSGTGIYGYTF.

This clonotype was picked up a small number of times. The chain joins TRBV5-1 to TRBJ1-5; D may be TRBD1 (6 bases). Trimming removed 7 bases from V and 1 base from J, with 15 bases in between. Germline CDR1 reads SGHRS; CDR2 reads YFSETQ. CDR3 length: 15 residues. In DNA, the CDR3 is TGCGCCAGCCAACCAGGGGTGGGGAGCAATCAGCCCCAGCATTTT. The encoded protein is CASQPGVGSNQPQHF.

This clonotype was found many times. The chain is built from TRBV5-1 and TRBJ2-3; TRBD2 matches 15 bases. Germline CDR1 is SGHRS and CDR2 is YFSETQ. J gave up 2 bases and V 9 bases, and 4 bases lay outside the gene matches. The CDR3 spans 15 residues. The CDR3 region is CAIGTSGGHTDTQYF. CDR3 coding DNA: TGCGCCATCGGGACTAGCGGGGGGCACACAGATACGCAGTATTTT.

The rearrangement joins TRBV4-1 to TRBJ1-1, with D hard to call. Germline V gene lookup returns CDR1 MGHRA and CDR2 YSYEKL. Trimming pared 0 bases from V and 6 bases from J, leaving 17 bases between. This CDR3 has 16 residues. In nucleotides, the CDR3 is TGCGCCAGCAGCCAAGACGGAACAGCAAGGTACTCTGAAGCTTTCTTT. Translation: CASSQDGTARYSEAFF.

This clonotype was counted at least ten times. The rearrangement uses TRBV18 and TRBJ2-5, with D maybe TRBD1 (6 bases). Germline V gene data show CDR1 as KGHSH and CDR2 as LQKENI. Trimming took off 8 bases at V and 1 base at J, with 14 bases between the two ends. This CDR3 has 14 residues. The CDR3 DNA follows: TGTGCCAGCGCCCTACAGGGAATCCAAGAGACCCAGTACTTC. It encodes CASALQGIQETQYF.

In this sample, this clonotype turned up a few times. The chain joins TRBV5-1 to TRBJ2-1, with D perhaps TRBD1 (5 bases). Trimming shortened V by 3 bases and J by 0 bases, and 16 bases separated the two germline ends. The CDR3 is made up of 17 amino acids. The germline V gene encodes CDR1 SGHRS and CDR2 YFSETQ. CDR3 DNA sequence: TGCGCCAGCAGCTACAAACCACAGGAAAGCTCCTACAATGAGCAGTTCTTC. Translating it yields CASSYKPQESSYNEQFF.

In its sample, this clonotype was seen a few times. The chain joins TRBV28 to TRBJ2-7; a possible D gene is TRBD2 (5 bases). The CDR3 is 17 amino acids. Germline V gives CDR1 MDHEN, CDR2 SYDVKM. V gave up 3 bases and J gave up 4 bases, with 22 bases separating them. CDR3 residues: CASSFSRTGESIYEQYF. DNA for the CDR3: TGTGCCAGCAGTTTTTCCAGGACCGGGGAGTCAATATACGAGCAGTACTTC.

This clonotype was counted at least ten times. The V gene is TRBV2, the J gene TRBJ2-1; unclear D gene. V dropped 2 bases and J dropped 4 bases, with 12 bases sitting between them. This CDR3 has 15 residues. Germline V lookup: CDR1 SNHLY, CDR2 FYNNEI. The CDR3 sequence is CASSERANEYNEQFF. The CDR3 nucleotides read TGTGCCAGCAGTGAAAGGGCGAACGAGTACAATGAGCAGTTCTTC.

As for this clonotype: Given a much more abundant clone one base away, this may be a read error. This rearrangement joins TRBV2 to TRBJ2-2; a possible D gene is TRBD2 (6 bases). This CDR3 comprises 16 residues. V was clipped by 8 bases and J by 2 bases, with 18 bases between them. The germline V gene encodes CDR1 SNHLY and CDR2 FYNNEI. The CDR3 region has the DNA TGTGCCAGCTGGGGCCTAGGCGGGATCAACACCGGGGAGCTGTTTTTT. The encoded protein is CASWGLGGINTGELFF.

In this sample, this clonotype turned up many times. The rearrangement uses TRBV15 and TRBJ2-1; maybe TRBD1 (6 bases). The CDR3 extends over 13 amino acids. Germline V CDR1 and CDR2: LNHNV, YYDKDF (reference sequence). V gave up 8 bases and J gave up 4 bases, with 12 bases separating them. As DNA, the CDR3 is TGTGCCACCGCCCCGGACAGTTACAATGAGCAGTTCTTC. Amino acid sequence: CATAPDSYNEQFF.

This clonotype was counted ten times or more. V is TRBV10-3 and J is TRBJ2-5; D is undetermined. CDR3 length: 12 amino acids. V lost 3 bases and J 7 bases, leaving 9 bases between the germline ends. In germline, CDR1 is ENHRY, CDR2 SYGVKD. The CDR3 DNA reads TGTGCCATCAGTGATGGCAGAGGGACCCAGTACTTC. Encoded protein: CAISDGRGTQYF.

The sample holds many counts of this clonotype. CDR3 nucleotide sequence: TGTGCCAGCAGTTGGGTGGGGAATTCACCCCTCCACTTT. Amino acids: CASSWVGNSPLHF. The chain is built from TRBV27 and TRBJ1-6; D not resolved. The CDR3 has 13 residues. Germline-derived CDR1 and CDR2 are MNHEY and SMNVEV (reference sequence). Trimming took off 4 bases at V and 7 bases at J, with 8 bases between the two ends.